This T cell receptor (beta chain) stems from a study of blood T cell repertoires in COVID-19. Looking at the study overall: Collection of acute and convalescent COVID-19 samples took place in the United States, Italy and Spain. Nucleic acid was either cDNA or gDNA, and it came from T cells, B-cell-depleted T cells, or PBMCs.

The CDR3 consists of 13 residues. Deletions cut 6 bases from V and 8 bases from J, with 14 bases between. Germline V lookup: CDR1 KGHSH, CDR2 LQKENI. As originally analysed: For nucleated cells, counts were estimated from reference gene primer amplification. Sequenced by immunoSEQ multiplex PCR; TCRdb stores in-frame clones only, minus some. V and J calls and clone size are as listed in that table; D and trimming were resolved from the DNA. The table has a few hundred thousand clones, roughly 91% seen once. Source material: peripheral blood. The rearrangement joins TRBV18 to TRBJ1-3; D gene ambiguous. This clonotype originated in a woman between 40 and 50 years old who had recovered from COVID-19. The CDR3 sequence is CASSPPGAYTIYF. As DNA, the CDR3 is TGTGCCAGCTCCCCCCCCGGTGCCTACACCATATATTTT.